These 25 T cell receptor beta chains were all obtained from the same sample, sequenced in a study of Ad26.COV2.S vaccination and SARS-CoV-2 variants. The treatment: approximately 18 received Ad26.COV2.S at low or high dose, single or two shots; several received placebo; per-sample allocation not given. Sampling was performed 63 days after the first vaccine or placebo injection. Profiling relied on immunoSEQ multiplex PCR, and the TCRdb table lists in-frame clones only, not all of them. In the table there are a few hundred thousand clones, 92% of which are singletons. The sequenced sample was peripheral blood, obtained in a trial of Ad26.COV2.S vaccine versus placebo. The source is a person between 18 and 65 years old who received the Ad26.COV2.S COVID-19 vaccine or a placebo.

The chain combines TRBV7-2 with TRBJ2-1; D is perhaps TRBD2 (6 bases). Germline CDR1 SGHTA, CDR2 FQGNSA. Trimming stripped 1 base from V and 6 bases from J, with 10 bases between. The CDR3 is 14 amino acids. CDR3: CASSLGRGSNEQFF. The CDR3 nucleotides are TGTGCCAGCAGCTTAGGGCGGGGATCCAATGAGCAGTTCTTC. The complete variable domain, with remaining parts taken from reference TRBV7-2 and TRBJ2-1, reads GAGVSQSPSNKVTEKGKDVELRCDPISGHTALYWYRQSLGQGLEFLIYFQGNSAPDKSGLPSDRFSAERTGGSVSTLTIQRTQQEDSAVYLCASSLGRGSNEQFFGPGTRLTVL.

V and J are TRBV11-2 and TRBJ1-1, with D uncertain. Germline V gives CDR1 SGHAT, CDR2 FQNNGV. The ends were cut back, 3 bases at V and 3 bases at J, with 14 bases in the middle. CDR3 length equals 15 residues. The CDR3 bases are TGTGCCAGCAGCTTTTCGTTTGGGAGATACACTGAAGCTTTCTTT. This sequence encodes CASSFSFGRYTEAFF.

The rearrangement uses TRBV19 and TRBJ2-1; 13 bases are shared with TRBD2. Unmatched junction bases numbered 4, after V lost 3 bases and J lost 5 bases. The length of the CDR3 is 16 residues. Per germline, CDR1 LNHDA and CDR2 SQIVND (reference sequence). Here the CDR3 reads CASSMGGLAGHNEQFF. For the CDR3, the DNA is TGTGCCAGTAGTATGGGGGGACTAGCGGGGCACAATGAGCAGTTCTTC.

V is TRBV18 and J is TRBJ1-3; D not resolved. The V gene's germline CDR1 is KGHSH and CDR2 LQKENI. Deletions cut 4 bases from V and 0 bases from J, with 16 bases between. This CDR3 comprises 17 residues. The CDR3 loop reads CASSLSLVRSSGNTIYF. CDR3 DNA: TGTGCCAGCTCACTCAGTTTGGTACGAAGCTCTGGAAACACCATATATTTT.

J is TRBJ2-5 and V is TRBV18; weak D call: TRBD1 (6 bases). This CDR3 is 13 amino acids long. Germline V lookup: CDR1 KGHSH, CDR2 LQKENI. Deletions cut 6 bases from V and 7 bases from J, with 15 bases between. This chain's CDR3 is CASSPDSRGTQYF. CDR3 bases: TGTGCCAGCTCGCCGGACAGCCGGGGGACCCAGTACTTC.

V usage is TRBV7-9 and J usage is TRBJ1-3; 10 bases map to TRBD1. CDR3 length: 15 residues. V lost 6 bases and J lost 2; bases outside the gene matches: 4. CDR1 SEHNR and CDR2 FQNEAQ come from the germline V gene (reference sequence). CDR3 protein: CASRTGGITGNTIYF. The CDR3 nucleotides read TGTGCCAGCAGGACAGGGGGCATCACTGGAAACACCATATATTTT.

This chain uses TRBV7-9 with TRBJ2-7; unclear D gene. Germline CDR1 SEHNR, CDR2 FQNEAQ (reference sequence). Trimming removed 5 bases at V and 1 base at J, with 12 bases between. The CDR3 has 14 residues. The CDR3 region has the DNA TGTGCCAGCAGCCTTAACCCAAATTCCTACGAGCAGTACTTC. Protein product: CASSLNPNSYEQYF.

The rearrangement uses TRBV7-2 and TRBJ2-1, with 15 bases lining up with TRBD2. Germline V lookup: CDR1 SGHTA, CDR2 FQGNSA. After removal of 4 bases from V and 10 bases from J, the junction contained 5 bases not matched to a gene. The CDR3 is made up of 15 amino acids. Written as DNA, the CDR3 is TGTGCCAGCAGCTCTTGGACTAGCGGGGGGGGAGAGCAGTTCTTC. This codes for CASSSWTSGGGEQFF. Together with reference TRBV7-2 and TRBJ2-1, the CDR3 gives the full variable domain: GAGVSQSPSNKVTEKGKDVELRCDPISGHTALYWYRQSLGQGLEFLIYFQGNSAPDKSGLPSDRFSAERTGGSVSTLTIQRTQQEDSAVYLCASSSWTSGGGEQFFGPGTRLTVL.

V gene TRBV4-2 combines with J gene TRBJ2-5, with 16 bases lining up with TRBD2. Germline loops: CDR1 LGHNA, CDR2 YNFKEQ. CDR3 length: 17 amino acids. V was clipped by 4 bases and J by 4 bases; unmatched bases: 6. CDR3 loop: CASSPGTSGGALETQYF. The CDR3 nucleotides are TGTGCCAGCAGCCCGGGGACTAGCGGGGGGGCCCTAGAGACCCAGTACTTC.

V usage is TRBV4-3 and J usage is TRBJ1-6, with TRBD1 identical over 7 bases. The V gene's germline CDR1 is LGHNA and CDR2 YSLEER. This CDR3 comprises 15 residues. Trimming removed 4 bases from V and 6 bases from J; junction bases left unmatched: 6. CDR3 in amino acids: CASSPAGGLNSPLHF. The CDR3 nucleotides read TGCGCCAGCAGCCCGGCAGGGGGTCTTAATTCACCCCTCCACTTT.

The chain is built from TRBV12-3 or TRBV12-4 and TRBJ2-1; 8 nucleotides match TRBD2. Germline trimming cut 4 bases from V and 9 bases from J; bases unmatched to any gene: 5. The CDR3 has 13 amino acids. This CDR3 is CASSSGGPSEQFF. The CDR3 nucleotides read TGTGCCAGCAGTTCGGGGGGGCCAAGTGAGCAGTTCTTC.

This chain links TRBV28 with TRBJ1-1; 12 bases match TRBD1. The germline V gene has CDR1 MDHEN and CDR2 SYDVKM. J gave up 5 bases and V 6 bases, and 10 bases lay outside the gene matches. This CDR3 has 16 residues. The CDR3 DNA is TGTGCCAGCAGGAATGGTGGGACAGGGGGCGGGACTGAAGCTTTCTTT. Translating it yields CASRNGGTGGGTEAFF.

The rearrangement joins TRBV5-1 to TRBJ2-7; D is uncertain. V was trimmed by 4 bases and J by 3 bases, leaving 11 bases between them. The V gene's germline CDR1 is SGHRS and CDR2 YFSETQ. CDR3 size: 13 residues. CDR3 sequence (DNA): TGCGCCAGCAGCCCTTCGGGCCTCTACGAGCAGTACTTC. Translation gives CASSPSGLYEQYF.

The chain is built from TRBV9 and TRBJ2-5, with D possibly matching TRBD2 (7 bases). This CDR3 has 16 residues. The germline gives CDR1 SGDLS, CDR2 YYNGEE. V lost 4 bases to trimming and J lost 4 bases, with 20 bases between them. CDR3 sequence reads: CASSSPPWRGLETQYF. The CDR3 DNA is TGTGCCAGCAGCTCACCTCCCTGGCGGGGGCTAGAGACCCAGTACTTC. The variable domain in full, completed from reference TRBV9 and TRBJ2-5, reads DSGVTQTPKHLITATGQRVTLRCSPRSGDLSVYWYQQSLDQGLQFLIQYYNGEERAKGNILERFSAQQFPDLHSELNLSSLELGDSALYFCASSSPPWRGLETQYFGPGTRLLVL.

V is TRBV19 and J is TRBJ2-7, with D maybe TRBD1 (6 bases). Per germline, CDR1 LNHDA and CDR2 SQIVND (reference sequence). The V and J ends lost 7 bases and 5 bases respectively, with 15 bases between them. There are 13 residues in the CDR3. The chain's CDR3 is CASTRGFMNEQYF. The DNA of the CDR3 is TGTGCCAGTACCAGGGGATTCATGAACGAGCAGTACTTC.

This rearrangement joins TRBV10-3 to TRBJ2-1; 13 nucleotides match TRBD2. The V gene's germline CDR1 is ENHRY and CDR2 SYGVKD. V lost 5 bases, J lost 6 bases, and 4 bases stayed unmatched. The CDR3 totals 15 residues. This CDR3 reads CAISMGLAGPNEQFF. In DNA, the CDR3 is TGTGCCATCAGTATGGGACTAGCGGGACCCAATGAGCAGTTCTTC.

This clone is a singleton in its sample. The CDR3 here is CASSPFWTSGETEQYF. The DNA of the CDR3 is TGTGCCAGCAGCCCTTTTTGGACTAGCGGGGAAACTGAGCAGTACTTC. The genes are TRBV3-1 (or the pseudogene TRBV3-2) and TRBJ2-7; the match to TRBD2 covers 12 bases. Per the germline V gene, CDR1 is LGHDT and CDR2 is YNNKEL (reference sequence). The CDR3 loop spans 16 amino acids. The J segment lost 7 bases and the V segment lost 4 bases, leaving 11 bases of the junction unmatched.

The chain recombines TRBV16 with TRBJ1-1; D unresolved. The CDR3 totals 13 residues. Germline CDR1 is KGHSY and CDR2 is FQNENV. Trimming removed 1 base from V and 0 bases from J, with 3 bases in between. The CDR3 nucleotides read TGTGCCAGCAGCCAATGGATGAACACTGAAGCTTTCTTT. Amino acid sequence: CASSQWMNTEAFF.

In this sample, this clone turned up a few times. As DNA, the CDR3 is TGTGCCAGCAGCGGGGAGGCCTATGGCTACACCTTC. Encoded protein: CASSGEAYGYTF. The J gene is TRBJ1-2, the V gene TRBV7-9; the D is unclear. V was clipped by 5 bases and J by 4 bases, with 8 bases between them. The V gene's germline CDR1 is SEHNR and CDR2 FQNEAQ (reference sequence). The CDR3 sequence is 12 residues long.

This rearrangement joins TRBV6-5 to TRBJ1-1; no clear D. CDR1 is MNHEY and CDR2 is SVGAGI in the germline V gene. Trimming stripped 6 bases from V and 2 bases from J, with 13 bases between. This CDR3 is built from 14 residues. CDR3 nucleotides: TGTGCCAGCAGCCCCTACTTAGTAAACACTGAAGCTTTCTTT. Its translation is CASSPYLVNTEAFF.

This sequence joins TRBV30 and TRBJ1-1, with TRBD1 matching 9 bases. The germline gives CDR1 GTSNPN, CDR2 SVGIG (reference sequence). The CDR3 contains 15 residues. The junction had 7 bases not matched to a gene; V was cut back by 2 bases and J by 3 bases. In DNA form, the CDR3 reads TGTGCCTGGAGTCTCGGGACAGGGATCTACACTGAAGCTTTCTTT. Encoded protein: CAWSLGTGIYTEAFF.

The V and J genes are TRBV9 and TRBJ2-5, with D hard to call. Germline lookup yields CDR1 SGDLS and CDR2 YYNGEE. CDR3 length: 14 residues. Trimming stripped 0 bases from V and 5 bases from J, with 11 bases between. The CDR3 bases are TGTGCCAGCAGCGTAGCGGGTAGTGGGGAGACCCAGTACTTC. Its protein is CASSVAGSGETQYF.

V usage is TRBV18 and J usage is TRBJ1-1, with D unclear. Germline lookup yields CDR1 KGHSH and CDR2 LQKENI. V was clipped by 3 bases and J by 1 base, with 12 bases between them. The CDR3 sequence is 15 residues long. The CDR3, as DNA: TGTGCCAGCTCACCGAGCGGCGGGGAGAACACTGAAGCTTTCTTT. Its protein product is CASSPSGGENTEAFF.

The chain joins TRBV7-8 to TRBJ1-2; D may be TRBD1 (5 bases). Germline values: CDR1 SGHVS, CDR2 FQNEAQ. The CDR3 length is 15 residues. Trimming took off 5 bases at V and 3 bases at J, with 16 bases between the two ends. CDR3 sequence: CASSPSSREDYGYTF. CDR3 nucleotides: TGTGCCAGCAGCCCTTCGAGCAGGGAAGACTATGGCTACACCTTC. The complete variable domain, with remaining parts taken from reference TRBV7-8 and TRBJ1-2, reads GAGVSQSPRYKVAKRGQDVALRCDPISGHVSLFWYQQALGQGPEFLTYFQNEAQLDKSGLPSDRFFAERPEGSVSTLKIQRTQQEDSAVYLCASSPSSREDYGYTFGSGTRLTVV.

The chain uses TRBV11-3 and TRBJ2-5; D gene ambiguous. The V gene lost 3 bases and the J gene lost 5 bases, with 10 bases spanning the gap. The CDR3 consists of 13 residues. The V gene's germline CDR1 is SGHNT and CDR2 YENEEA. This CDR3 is CASSFIDGETQYF. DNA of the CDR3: TGTGCCAGCAGCTTCATCGACGGGGAGACCCAGTACTTC.